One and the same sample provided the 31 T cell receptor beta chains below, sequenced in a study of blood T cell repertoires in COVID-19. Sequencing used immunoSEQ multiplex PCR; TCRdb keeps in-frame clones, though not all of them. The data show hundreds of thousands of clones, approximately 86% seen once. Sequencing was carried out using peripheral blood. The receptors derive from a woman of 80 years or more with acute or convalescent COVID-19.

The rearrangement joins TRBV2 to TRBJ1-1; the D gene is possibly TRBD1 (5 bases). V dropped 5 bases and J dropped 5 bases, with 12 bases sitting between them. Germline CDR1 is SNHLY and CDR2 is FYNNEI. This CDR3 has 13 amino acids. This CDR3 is CASSPLGGTEAFF. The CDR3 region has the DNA TGTGCCAGCAGTCCCCTCGGGGGGACTGAAGCTTTCTTT.

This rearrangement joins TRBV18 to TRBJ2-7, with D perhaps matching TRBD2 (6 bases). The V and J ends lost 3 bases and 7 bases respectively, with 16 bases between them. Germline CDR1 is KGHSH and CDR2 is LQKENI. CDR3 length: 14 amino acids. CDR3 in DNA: TGTGCCAGCTCACCTAGTCTGGACGGAGGGGAGCAGTACTTC. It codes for CASSPSLDGGEQYF.

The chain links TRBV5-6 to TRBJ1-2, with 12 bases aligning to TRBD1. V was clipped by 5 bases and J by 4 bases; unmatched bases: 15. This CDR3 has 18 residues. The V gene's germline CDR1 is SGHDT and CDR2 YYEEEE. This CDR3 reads CASRGTGGGFETIYGYTF. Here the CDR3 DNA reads TGTGCCAGCAGGGGGACAGGGGGCGGCTTCGAAACAATCTATGGCTACACCTTC. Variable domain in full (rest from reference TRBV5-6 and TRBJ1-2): DAGVTQSPTHLIKTRGQQVTLRCSPKSGHDTVSWYQQALGQGPQFIFQYYEEEERQRGNFPDRFSGHQFPNYSSELNVNALLLGDSALYLCASRGTGGGFETIYGYTFGSGTRLTVV.

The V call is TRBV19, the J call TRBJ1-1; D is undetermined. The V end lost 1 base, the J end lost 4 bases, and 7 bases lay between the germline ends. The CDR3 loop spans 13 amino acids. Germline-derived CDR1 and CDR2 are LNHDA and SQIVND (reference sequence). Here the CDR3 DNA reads TGTGCCAGTAGTATAGGGCCGATCACTGAAGCTTTCTTT. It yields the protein CASSIGPITEAFF.

Written as DNA, the CDR3 is TGTGCCAGTAGCAATATACGGACAGGGACAAACTATGGCTACACCTTC. Protein sequence: CASSNIRTGTNYGYTF. The gene calls are TRBV19 and TRBJ1-2; 8 bases align to TRBD1. Losses at the gene ends were 6 bases for V and 2 bases for J; bases not matched to a gene: 11. This CDR3 is built from 16 residues. Germline lookup yields CDR1 LNHDA and CDR2 SQIVND (reference sequence).

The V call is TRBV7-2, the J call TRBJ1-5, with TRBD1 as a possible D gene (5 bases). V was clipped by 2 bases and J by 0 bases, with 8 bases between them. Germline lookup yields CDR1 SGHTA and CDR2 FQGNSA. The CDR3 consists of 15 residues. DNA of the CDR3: TGTGCCAGCAGCTTACTAGGGGATAGCAATCAGCCCCAGCATTTT. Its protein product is CASSLLGDSNQPQHF.

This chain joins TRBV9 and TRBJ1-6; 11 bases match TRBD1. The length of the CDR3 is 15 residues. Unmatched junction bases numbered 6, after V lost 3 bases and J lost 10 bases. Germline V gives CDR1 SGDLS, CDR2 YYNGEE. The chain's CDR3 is CASSEPGQGGSPLHF. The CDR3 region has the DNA TGTGCCAGCAGCGAACCGGGACAGGGGGGCTCACCCCTCCACTTT. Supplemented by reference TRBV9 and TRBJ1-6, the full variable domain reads DSGVTQTPKHLITATGQRVTLRCSPRSGDLSVYWYQQSLDQGLQFLIQYYNGEERAKGNILERFSAQQFPDLHSELNLSSLELGDSALYFCASSEPGQGGSPLHFGNGTRLTVT.

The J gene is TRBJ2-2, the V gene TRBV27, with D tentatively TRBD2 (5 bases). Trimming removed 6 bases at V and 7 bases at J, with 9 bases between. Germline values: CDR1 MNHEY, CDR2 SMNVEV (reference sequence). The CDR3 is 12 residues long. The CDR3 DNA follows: TGTGCCAGCAGAGGAGGTCACGGGGAGCTGTTTTTT. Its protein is CASRGGHGELFF.

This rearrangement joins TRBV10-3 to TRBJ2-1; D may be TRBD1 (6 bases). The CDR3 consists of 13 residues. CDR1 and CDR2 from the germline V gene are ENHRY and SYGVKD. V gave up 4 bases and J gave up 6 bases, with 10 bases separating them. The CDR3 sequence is CAISGRQANEQFF. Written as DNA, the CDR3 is TGTGCCATCAGTGGACGACAGGCCAATGAGCAGTTCTTC.

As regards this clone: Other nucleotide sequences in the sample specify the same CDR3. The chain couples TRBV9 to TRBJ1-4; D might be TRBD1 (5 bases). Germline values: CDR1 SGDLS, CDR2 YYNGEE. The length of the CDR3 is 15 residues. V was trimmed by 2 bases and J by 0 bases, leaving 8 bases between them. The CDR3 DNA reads TGTGCCAGCAGCGTGGGGCAGGCAACTAATGAAAAACTGTTTTTT. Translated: CASSVGQATNEKLFF.

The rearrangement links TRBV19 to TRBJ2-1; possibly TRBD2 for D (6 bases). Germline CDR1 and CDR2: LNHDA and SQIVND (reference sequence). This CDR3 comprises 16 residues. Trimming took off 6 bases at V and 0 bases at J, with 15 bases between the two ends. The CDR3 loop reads CASSGPGGRSYNEQFF. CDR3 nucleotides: TGTGCCAGTAGCGGACCCGGGGGACGCTCCTACAATGAGCAGTTCTTC.

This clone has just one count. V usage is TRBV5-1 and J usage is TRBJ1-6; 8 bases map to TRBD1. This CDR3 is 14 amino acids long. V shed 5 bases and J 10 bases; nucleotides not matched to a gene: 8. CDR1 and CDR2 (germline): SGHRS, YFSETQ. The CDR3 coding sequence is TGCGCCAGCAGTCAGGACAGGGTCGGATCACCCCTCCACTTT. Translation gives CASSQDRVGSPLHF.

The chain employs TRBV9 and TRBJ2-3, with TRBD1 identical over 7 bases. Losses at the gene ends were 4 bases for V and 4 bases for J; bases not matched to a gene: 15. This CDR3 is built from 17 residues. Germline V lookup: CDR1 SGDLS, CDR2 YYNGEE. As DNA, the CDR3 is TGTGCCAGCAGCCCAACCCTAGACAGGGTTAACGCAGATACGCAGTATTTT. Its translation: CASSPTLDRVNADTQYF.

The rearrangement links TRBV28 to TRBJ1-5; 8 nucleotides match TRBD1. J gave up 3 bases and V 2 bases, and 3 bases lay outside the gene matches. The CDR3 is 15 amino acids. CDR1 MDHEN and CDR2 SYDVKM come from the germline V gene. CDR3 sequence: CASSLGTGSNQPQHF. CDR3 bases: TGTGCCAGCAGTTTAGGGACAGGATCCAATCAGCCCCAGCATTTT.

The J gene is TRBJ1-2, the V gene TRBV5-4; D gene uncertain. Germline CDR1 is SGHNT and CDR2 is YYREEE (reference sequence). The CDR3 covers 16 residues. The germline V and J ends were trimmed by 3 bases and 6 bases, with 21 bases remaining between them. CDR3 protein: CASSSVNRREDDGYTF. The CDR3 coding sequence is TGTGCCAGCAGCTCCGTAAATCGTCGGGAGGATGATGGCTACACCTTC.

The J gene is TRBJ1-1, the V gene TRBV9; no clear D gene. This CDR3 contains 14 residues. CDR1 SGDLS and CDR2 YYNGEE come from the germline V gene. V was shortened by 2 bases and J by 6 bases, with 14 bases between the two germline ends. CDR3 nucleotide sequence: TGTGCCAGCAGCGTTGGCACCTCTCGGGCTGAAGCTTTCTTT. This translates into CASSVGTSRAEAFF.

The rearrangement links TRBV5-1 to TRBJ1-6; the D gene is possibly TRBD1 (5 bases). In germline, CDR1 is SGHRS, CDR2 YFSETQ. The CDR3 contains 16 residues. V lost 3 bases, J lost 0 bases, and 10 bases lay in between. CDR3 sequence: CASSSQGGSYNSPLHF. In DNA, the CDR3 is TGCGCCAGCAGCTCTCAGGGCGGCTCCTATAATTCACCCCTCCACTTT.

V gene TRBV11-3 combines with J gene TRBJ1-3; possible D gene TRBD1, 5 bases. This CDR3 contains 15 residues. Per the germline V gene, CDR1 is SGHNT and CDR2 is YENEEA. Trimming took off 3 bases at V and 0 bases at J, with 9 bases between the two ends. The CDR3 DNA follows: TGTGCCAGCAGCTTCAGGGCCAGCTCTGGAAACACCATATATTTT. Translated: CASSFRASSGNTIYF.

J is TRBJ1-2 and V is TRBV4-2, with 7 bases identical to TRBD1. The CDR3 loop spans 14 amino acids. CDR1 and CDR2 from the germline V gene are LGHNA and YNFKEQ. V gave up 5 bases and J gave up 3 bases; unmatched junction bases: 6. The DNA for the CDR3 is TGTGCCAGCAGCGCTCAGGGGGTCGACTATGGCTACACCTTC. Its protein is CASSAQGVDYGYTF.

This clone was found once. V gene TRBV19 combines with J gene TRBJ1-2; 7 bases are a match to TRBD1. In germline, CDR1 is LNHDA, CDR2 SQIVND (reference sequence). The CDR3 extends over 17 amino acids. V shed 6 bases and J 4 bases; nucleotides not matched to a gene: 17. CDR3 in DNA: TGTGCCAGTAGACCGAGTCTCGACAGGGAAAATCCCTATGGCTACACCTTC. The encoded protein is CASRPSLDRENPYGYTF.

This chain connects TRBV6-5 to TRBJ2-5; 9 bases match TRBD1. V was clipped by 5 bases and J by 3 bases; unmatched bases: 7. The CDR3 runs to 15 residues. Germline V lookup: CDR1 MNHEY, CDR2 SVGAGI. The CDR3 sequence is CASSTQGAGKETQYF. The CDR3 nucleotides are TGTGCCAGCAGTACACAGGGGGCCGGAAAAGAGACCCAGTACTTC.

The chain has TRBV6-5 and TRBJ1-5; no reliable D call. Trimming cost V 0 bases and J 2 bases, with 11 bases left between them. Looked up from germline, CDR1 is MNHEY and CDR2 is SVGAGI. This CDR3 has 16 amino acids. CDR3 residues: CASSYSRGFGNQPQHF. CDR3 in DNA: TGTGCCAGCAGTTACTCACGGGGTTTTGGCAATCAGCCCCAGCATTTT.

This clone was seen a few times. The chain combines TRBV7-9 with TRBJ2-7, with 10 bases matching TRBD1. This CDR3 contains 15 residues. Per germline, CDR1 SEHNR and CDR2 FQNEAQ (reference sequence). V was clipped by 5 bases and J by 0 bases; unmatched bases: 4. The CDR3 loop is CASSNRDRGSYEQYF. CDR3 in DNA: TGTGCCAGCAGCAACCGGGACAGGGGCTCCTACGAGCAGTACTTC.

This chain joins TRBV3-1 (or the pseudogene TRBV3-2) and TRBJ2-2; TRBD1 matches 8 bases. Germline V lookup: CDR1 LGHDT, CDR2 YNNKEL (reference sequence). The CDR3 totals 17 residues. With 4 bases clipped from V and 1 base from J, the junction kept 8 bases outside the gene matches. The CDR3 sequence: CASSRIRGTGNTGELFF. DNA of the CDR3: TGTGCCAGCAGCCGTATTAGAGGGACAGGGAACACCGGGGAGCTGTTTTTT.

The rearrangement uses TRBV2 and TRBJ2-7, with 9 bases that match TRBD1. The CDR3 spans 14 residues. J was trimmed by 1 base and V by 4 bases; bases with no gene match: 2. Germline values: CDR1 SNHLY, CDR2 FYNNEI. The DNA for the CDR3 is TGTGCCAGCAGTGCCGGGACAGGGTCCTACGAGCAGTACTTC. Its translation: CASSAGTGSYEQYF.

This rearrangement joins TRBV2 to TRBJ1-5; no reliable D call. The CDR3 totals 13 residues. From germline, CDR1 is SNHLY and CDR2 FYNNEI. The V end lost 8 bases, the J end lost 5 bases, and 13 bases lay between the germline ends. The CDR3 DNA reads TGTGCCAGCGGGGAGGGTGGCTATCAGCCCCAGCATTTT. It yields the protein CASGEGGYQPQHF.

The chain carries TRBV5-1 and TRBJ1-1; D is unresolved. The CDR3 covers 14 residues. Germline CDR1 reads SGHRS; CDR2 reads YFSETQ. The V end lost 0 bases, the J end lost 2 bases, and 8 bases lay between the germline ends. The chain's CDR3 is CASSLGQINTEAFF. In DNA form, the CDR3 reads TGCGCCAGCAGCTTGGGGCAGATAAACACTGAAGCTTTCTTT.

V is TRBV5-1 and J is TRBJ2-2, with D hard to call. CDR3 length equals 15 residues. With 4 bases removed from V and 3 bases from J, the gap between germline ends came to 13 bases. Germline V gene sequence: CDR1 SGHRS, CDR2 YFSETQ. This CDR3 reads CASSPTSVDTGELFF. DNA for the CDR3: TGCGCCAGCAGCCCGACATCCGTGGACACCGGGGAGCTGTTTTTT.

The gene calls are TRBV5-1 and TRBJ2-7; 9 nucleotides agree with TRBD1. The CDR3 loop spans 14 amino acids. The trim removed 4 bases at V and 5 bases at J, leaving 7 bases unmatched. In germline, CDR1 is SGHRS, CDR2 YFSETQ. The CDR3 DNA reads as TGCGCCAGCAGCCTTTGGGACAGGGCAAACGAGCAGTACTTC. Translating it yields CASSLWDRANEQYF.

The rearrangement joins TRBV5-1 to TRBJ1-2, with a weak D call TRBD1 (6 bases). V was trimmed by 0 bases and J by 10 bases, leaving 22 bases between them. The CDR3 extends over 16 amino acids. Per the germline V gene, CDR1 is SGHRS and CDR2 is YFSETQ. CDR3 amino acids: CASSLGQGNARGFYTF. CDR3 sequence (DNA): TGCGCCAGCAGCTTGGGGCAGGGGAACGCCCGCGGGTTCTACACCTTC. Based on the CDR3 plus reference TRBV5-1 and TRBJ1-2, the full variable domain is KAGVTQTPRYLIKTRGQQVTLSCSPISGHRSVSWYQQTPGQGLQFLFEYFSETQRNKGNFPGRFSGRQFSNSRSEMNVSTLELGDSALYLCASSLGQGNARGFYTFGSGTRLTVV.

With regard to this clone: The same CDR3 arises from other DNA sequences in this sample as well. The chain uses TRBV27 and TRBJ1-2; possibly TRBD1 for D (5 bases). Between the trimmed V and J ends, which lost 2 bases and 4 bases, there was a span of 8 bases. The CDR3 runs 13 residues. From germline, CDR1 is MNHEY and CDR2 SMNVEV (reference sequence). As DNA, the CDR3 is TGTGCCAGCAGTTTAAGCAGGGCCTATGGCTACACCTTC. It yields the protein CASSLSRAYGYTF.